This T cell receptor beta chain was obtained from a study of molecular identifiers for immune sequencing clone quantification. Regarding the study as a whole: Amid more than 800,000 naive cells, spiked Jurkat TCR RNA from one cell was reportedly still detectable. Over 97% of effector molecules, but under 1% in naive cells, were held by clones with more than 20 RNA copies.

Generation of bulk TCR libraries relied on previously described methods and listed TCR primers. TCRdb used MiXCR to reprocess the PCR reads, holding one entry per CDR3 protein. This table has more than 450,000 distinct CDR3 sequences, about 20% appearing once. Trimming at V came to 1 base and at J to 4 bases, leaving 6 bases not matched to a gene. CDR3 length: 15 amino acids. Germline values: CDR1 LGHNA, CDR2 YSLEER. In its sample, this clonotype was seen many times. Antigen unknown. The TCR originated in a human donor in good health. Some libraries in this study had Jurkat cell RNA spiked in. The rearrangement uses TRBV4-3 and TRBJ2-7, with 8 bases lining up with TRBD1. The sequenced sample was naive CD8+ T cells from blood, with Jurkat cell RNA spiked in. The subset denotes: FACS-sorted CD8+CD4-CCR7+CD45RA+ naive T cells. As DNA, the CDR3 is TGCGCCAGCAGCCAAGGACAGGGGTTTGGGTACGAGCAGTACTTC. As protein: CASSQGQGFGYEQYF.